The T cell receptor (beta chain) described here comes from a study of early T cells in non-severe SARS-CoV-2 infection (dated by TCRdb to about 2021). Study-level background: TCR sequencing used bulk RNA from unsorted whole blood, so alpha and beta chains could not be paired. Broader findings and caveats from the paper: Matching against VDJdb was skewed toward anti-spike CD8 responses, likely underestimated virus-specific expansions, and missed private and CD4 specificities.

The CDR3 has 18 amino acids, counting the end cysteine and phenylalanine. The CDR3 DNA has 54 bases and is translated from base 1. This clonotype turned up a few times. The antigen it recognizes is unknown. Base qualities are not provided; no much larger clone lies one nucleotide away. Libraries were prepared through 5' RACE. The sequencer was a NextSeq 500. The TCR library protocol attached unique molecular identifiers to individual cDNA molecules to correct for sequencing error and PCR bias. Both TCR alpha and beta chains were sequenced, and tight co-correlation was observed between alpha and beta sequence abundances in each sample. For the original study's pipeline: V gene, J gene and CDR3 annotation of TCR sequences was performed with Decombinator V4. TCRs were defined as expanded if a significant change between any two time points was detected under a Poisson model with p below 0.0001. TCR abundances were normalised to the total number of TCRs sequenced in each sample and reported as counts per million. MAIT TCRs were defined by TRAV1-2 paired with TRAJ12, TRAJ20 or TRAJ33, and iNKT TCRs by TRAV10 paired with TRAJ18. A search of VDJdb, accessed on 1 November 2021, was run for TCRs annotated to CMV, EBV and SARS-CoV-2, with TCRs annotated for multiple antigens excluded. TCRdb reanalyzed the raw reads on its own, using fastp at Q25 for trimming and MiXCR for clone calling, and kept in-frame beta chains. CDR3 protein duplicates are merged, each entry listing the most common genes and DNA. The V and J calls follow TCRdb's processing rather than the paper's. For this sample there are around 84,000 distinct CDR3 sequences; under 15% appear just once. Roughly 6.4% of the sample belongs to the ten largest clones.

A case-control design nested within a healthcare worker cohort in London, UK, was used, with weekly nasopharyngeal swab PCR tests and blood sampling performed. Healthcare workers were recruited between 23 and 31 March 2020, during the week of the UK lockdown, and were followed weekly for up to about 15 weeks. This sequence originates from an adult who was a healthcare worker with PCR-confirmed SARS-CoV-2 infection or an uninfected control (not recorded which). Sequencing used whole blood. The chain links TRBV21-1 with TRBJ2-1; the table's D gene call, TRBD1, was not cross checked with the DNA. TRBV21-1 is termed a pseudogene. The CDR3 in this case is CASSPAKPRPPSYNEQFF. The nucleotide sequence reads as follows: TGTGCCAGCAGTCCGGCCAAGCCTAGGCCCCCCTCCTACAATGAGCAGTTCTTC.